These 16 T cell receptor beta chains were all obtained from the same sample, sequenced in a study of cytomegalovirus exposure and HLA in healthy donors (dated by TCRdb to the late 2010s). The library was obtained by the immunoSEQ multiplex PCR assay. For the multiplex PCR, a mixture combining 60 forward primers for TCR Vbeta segments and 13 reverse primers for TCR Jbeta segments was used. TCRdb mirrors the immuneACCESS table, restricted to in-frame sequences. Some clones are absent from its copies; in checked studies, under half trace to an unresolved V gene, and the reason for the others is unknown. The sample yields roughly 150,000 clones; approximately 79% were counted once. The ten largest clonotypes hold 5.5% to 8.5% of the sample. Sequencing was carried out using PBMCs. These TCRs come from a woman in her fifties or sixties in good health and CMV-seropositive.

This rearrangement joins TRBV27 to TRBJ2-1; 10 positions agree with TRBD1. Germline assignment: CDR1 MNHEY and CDR2 SMNVEV (reference sequence). The CDR3 is made up of 14 amino acids. J gave up 9 bases and V 4 bases, and 6 bases lay outside the gene matches. In DNA form, the CDR3 reads TGTGCCAGCAGTTCTTGGACAGGGGGAATTGAGCAGTTCTTC. Translated: CASSSWTGGIEQFF.

Points on this clone: The same CDR3 can be traced to other DNA sequences in this sample. The V call is TRBV6-6, the J call TRBJ2-2; 7 nucleotides align to TRBD2. CDR1 is MNHNY, CDR2 SVGAGI, per germline (reference sequence). This CDR3 has 14 amino acids. Trimming removed 3 bases from V and 5 bases from J; junction bases left unmatched: 3. CDR3 nucleotides: TGTGCCAGCAGTTATTCGGGGGGTACCGGGGAGCTGTTTTTT. This codes for CASSYSGGTGELFF.

This clone was seen more than once but under ten times. This chain connects TRBV6-6 to TRBJ1-3, with TRBD1 matching 7 bases. J gave up 4 bases and V 5 bases, and 5 bases lay outside the gene matches. The CDR3 extends over 14 amino acids. Per the germline V gene, CDR1 is MNHNY and CDR2 is SVGAGI (reference sequence). The chain's CDR3 is CASSMAGGGNTIYF. For the CDR3, the DNA is TGTGCCAGCAGTATGGCAGGGGGAGGAAACACCATATATTTT.

This rearrangement joins TRBV4-2 to TRBJ2-6, with D possibly matching TRBD2 (6 bases). The V end lost 4 bases, the J end lost 11 bases, and 18 bases lay between the germline ends. The V gene's germline CDR1 is LGHNA and CDR2 YNFKEQ. CDR3 length: 15 residues. Here the CDR3 reads CASSPSADTGDVLTF. CDR3 DNA: TGTGCCAGCAGCCCATCAGCGGATACGGGAGACGTCCTGACTTTC.

This chain connects TRBV6-1 to TRBJ2-7; a weak D match, TRBD1 (6 bases). CDR1 and CDR2 (germline): MNHNS, SASEGT. The CDR3 length is 12 residues. The ends were cut back, 5 bases at V and 6 bases at J, with 11 bases in the middle. CDR3 DNA: TGTGCCAGCAGTCAAACAGGGCTCGAGCAGTACTTC. Protein sequence: CASSQTGLEQYF.

This rearrangement joins TRBV27 to TRBJ1-2, with TRBD1 identical over 8 bases. Germline V gives CDR1 MNHEY, CDR2 SMNVEV (reference sequence). Unmatched junction bases numbered 6, after V lost 5 bases and J lost 4 bases. CDR3 length: 14 residues. The CDR3 bases are TGTGCCAGCAGTACACCCGACAGGGGCTATGGCTACACCTTC. It yields the protein CASSTPDRGYGYTF.

V and J are TRBV4-3 and TRBJ2-3, with 7 bases that match TRBD2. V shed 1 base, J shed 5 bases, and the junction held 0 bases outside the gene matches. CDR3 length equals 13 residues. Germline loops: CDR1 LGHNA, CDR2 YSLEER. The CDR3 reads CASSQGGGDTQYF. The CDR3 bases are TGCGCCAGCAGCCAAGGCGGGGGAGATACGCAGTATTTT.

The chain is built from TRBV20-1 and TRBJ1-2; possible D gene TRBD1, 5 bases. From germline, CDR1 is DFQATT and CDR2 SNEGSKA (reference sequence). The CDR3 is 11 residues long. V lost 5 bases and J lost 3, with 7 bases in between. The CDR3 nucleotides are TGCAGTGCTGCGGGGCACTATGGCTACACCTTC. This codes for CSAAGHYGYTF.

This chain links TRBV4-3 with TRBJ1-5; D may be TRBD1 (6 bases). This CDR3 region has 14 residues. V shed 6 bases and J shed 4 bases, with 13 bases lying between them. Per germline, CDR1 LGHNA and CDR2 YSLEER. The CDR3 nucleotides are TGCGCCAGCAGTTCCCATCAGGGGAATCAGCCCCAGCATTTT. Translating gives CASSSHQGNQPQHF.

The chain combines TRBV9 with TRBJ1-3, with TRBD1 as a possible D gene (5 bases). The CDR3 spans 16 residues. Per the germline V gene, CDR1 is SGDLS and CDR2 is YYNGEE. V was clipped by 3 bases and J by 3 bases, with 16 bases between them. The CDR3 bases are TGTGCCAGCAGCGCCACCCCGGGGGGAGGTGGAAACACCATATATTTT. Translation: CASSATPGGGGNTIYF.

The rearrangement links TRBV14 to TRBJ2-7; 7 bases fit TRBD1. J lost 7 bases, V lost 0 bases, and 9 bases had no gene match. CDR1 SGHDN and CDR2 FVKESK come from the germline V gene. This CDR3 spans 15 amino acids. The CDR3 DNA is TGTGCCAGCAGCCAAGAATGGGACAGCGTAAGGGAGCAGTACTTC. It is translated as CASSQEWDSVREQYF.

The rearrangement joins TRBV5-1 to TRBJ2-3, with 7 bases aligning to TRBD1. In germline, CDR1 is SGHRS, CDR2 YFSETQ. The trim removed 0 bases at V and 2 bases at J, leaving 12 bases unmatched. The CDR3 length is 18 residues. The CDR3 sequence is CASSLGVGIQGTTDTQYF. In DNA form, the CDR3 reads TGCGCCAGCAGCTTGGGAGTGGGAATACAGGGGACCACAGATACGCAGTATTTT.

The V call is TRBV29-1, the J call TRBJ2-7, with 8 bases lining up with TRBD1. The germline CDR1 and CDR2 sequences are SQVTM and ANQGSEA. This CDR3 contains 16 residues. Trimming at V came to 5 bases and at J to 0 bases, leaving 12 bases not matched to a gene. The CDR3 bases are TGCAGCGTTTCCTATGACAGGACAGGGAGCTCCTACGAGCAGTACTTC. Its protein product is CSVSYDRTGSSYEQYF.

The genes are TRBV30 and TRBJ1-1; the D is unclear. Germline-derived CDR1 and CDR2 are GTSNPN and SVGIG (reference sequence). V lost 4 bases, J lost 6 bases, and 15 bases lay in between. CDR3 length equals 13 residues. The CDR3 loop is CAWKDLAFSEAFF. CDR3 DNA sequence: TGTGCCTGGAAAGACTTGGCTTTCTCTGAAGCTTTCTTT.

The chain couples TRBV15 to TRBJ2-7; TRBD2 aligns across 13 bases. Germline V gene sequence: CDR1 LNHNV, CDR2 YYDKDF (reference sequence). This CDR3 comprises 15 residues. Trimming took 7 bases from V and 0 from J; bases not matched to a gene: 3. The chain's CDR3 is CATIGTSGASYEQYF. As DNA, the CDR3 is TGTGCCACCATCGGGACTAGCGGGGCCTCCTACGAGCAGTACTTC.

This chain joins TRBV10-1 and TRBJ2-7; TRBD1 aligns across 7 bases. Trimming cost V 10 bases and J 2 bases; bases outside gene matches: 2. Germline V gene sequence: CDR1 WNHNN, CDR2 SYGVQD (reference sequence). The CDR3 covers 11 residues. The CDR3 spells CATGTAYEQYF. As DNA, the CDR3 is TGCGCCACCGGGACAGCCTACGAGCAGTACTTC.